These 20 T cell receptor beta chains share one sample of origin, sequenced in a study of response to subunit inactivated influenza vaccine. TCRdb independently ran MiXCR on the RT-PCR reads; one entry per CDR3 protein. The profile shows hundreds of thousands of distinct CDR3 sequences, approximately 15% of them singletons. The sample was PBMCs from blood, taken around 14 days before vaccination. The receptors derive from a man between 50 and 59 years old who received an inactivated influenza vaccine.

This clonotype was observed a few times. The V call is TRBV2, the J call TRBJ2-2; D remains ambiguous. CDR3 length equals 17 residues. The germline V gene has CDR1 SNHLY and CDR2 FYNNEI. V dropped 6 bases and J dropped 2 bases, with 19 bases sitting between them. The CDR3 spells CASRRTIVGLNTGELFF. The CDR3 bases are TGTGCCAGCAGGAGGACCATTGTGGGCCTCAACACCGGGGAGCTGTTTTTT. Based on the CDR3 plus reference TRBV2 and TRBJ2-2, the full variable domain is EPEVTQTPSHQVTQMGQEVILRCVPISNHLYFYWYRQILGQKVEFLVSFYNNEISEKSEIFDDQFSVERPDGSNFTLKIRSTKLEDSAMYFCASRRTIVGLNTGELFFGEGSRLTVL.

This chain links TRBV11-1 with TRBJ2-1, with 11 bases matching TRBD2. V was pared by 0 bases and J by 8 bases, with 12 bases of the junction left unmatched. CDR3 length: 18 residues. Germline CDR1 is SGHAT and CDR2 is FQDESV (reference sequence). CDR3 coding DNA: TGTGCCAGCAGCTTAGCGGTCGGACTAGCGGGCCTCTCCGATGAGCAGTTCTTC. Translation gives CASSLAVGLAGLSDEQFF.

This clonotype was seen repeatedly, ten times or more. The rearrangement joins TRBV12-3 or TRBV12-4 to TRBJ2-7; D gene ambiguous. V dropped 0 bases and J dropped 5 bases, with 5 bases sitting between them. The CDR3 loop spans 12 amino acids. The CDR3 loop is CASSLARDEQYF. The CDR3 bases are TGTGCCAGCAGTTTAGCTCGGGACGAGCAGTACTTC.

The chain recombines TRBV7-9 with TRBJ1-2, with 7 bases lining up with TRBD1. Germline trimming cut 5 bases from V and 4 bases from J; bases unmatched to any gene: 10. Germline V gives CDR1 SEHNR, CDR2 FQNEAQ (reference sequence). This CDR3 comprises 15 residues. The CDR3, as DNA: TGTGCCAGCAGCCCGACAGGGAGCCCTGTCTATGGCTACACCTTC. Translating gives CASSPTGSPVYGYTF.

This clonotype was detected only a few times. V and J are TRBV5-1 and TRBJ2-1; 7 nucleotides line up with TRBD1. Germline assignment: CDR1 SGHRS and CDR2 YFSETQ. The CDR3 length is 16 residues. The J segment lost 4 bases and the V segment lost 2 bases, leaving 9 bases of the junction unmatched. CDR3 loop: CASSFLPPGQYNEQFF. CDR3 nucleotides: TGCGCCAGCAGCTTCCTCCCACCGGGACAGTACAATGAGCAGTTCTTC.

In this sample, this clonotype turned up many times. Germline is not matched at one junction end, which may reflect a read error. This chain connects TRBV10-3 to TRBJ2-7; no reliable D call. There are 12 residues in the CDR3. CDR1 is ENHRY and CDR2 is SYGVKD in the germline V gene. The CDR3 coding sequence is TGTGCCATCAGTGAGTCGATCGGTTCTTGGTATTTC. It specifies CAISESIGSWYF.

The chain employs TRBV28 and TRBJ1-6; tentatively, D is TRBD1 (6 bases). V lost 5 bases and J 8 bases, leaving 19 bases between the germline ends. Germline values: CDR1 MDHEN, CDR2 SYDVKM. This CDR3 region has 16 residues. CDR3 sequence: CASSPGGARSYSPLHF. The DNA of the CDR3 is TGTGCCAGCAGTCCGGGGGGGGCCCGGTCGTATTCACCCCTCCACTTT.

This clonotype was seen a handful of times. The J gene is TRBJ1-4, the V gene TRBV6-2 or TRBV6-3; TRBD1 might be the D (5 bases). The CDR3 totals 16 residues. In germline, CDR1 is MNHEY, CDR2 SVGEGT. V was clipped by 0 bases and J by 3 bases, with 11 bases between them. The CDR3 here is CASSYSPGPANEKLFF. The CDR3, as DNA: TGTGCCAGCAGTTACTCCCCGGGGCCTGCTAATGAAAAACTGTTTTTT.

The chain recombines TRBV29-1 with TRBJ2-5, with 7 bases lining up with TRBD2. Trimming took 6 bases from V and 2 from J; bases not matched to a gene: 15. The germline V gene has CDR1 SQVTM and CDR2 ANQGSEA. The CDR3 extends over 16 amino acids. The DNA for the CDR3 is TGCAGCGTCCTGCTTCAGAGGCTAGCGGTACAAGAGACCCAGTACTTC. This codes for CSVLLQRLAVQETQYF.

This clonotype appeared a few times. The chain uses TRBV20-1 and TRBJ2-3; D perhaps matches TRBD1 (6 bases). V lost 4 bases, J lost 4 bases, and 12 bases lay in between. This CDR3 spans 13 amino acids. Germline lookup yields CDR1 DFQATT and CDR2 SNEGSKA (reference sequence). CDR3 residues: CSATVDRPDTQYF. In nucleotides, the CDR3 is TGCAGTGCTACCGTGGACAGACCAGATACGCAGTATTTT.

The V call is TRBV28, the J call TRBJ2-5; D perhaps matches TRBD1 (6 bases). CDR3 length: 16 amino acids. Germline CDR1 reads MDHEN; CDR2 reads SYDVKM. Trimming removed 10 bases from V and 2 bases from J, with 23 bases in between. The DNA for the CDR3 is TGTGCCACCGCGGAGACTACTGGGACAATACAAGAGACCCAGTACTTC. It is translated as CATAETTGTIQETQYF.

This rearrangement joins TRBV20-1 to TRBJ2-7, with D tentatively TRBD1 or TRBD2 (5 bases each). The V end was cut by 0 bases, the J end by 7 bases, with 16 bases between. This CDR3 has 14 residues. The germline gives CDR1 DFQATT, CDR2 SNEGSKA (reference sequence). The CDR3 reads CSAREGEIPREQYF. CDR3 nucleotide sequence: TGCAGTGCTAGAGAGGGGGAGATCCCTAGGGAGCAGTACTTC.

This clonotype was observed many times. V is TRBV7-3 and J is TRBJ2-2, with D tentatively TRBD1 or TRBD2 (5 bases each). The CDR3 is made up of 13 amino acids. The germline V gene has CDR1 SGHTA and CDR2 FQGTGA. V dropped 3 bases and J dropped 6 bases, with 8 bases sitting between them. The CDR3 coding sequence is TGTGCCAGCAGCTTGGGGGATGCCGGGGAGCTGTTTTTT. Amino acid sequence: CASSLGDAGELFF.

This clonotype was observed many times. V gene TRBV28 combines with J gene TRBJ2-5; tentatively, D is TRBD1 or TRBD2 (5 bases each). Trimming took 4 bases from V and 0 from J, leaving 15 bases between them. Germline CDR1 MDHEN, CDR2 SYDVKM. This CDR3 is 16 amino acids long. CDR3 nucleotide sequence: TGTGCCAGCAGTTCGCCGGGACGGAGGTACCAAGAGACCCAGTACTTC. It is translated as CASSSPGRRYQETQYF.

This clonotype was seen only a few times. CDR3: CSARWYTNNEQFF. DNA for the CDR3: TGCAGTGCTAGATGGTACACCAACAATGAGCAGTTCTTC. V gene TRBV20-1 combines with J gene TRBJ2-1; D not resolved. This CDR3 is built from 13 residues. In germline, CDR1 is DFQATT, CDR2 SNEGSKA (reference sequence). The V end lost 2 bases, the J end lost 5 bases, and 10 bases lay between the germline ends.

This clonotype came up a few times. The rearrangement uses TRBV20-1 and TRBJ1-1, with TRBD1 as a possible D gene (5 bases). The CDR3 runs to 13 residues. The germline V gene has CDR1 DFQATT and CDR2 SNEGSKA (reference sequence). The V gene lost 1 base and the J gene lost 8 bases, with 14 bases spanning the gap. The CDR3 nucleotides read TGCAGTGCTAGAGGCAGGGATACGACCGAAGCTTTCTTT. Its protein is CSARGRDTTEAFF.

The rearrangement joins TRBV11-3 to TRBJ2-2; D might be TRBD2 (6 bases). The CDR3 has 17 residues. Looked up from germline, CDR1 is SGHNT and CDR2 is YENEEA. Deletions cut 5 bases from V and 2 bases from J, with 18 bases between. The CDR3 DNA is TGTGCCAGCAGCCCCGGAGGGTGGTTCCCTAACACCGGGGAGCTGTTTTTT. It encodes CASSPGGWFPNTGELFF.

This clonotype was recorded many times. The chain uses TRBV27 and TRBJ2-3; 8 nucleotides agree with TRBD2. The CDR3 contains 14 residues. The ends lost 3 bases at V and 3 bases at J; junction bases unmatched: 2. Per germline, CDR1 MNHEY and CDR2 SMNVEV (reference sequence). The CDR3 loop is CASSLASGTDTQYF. CDR3 nucleotide sequence: TGTGCCAGCAGTTTGGCTAGCGGGACAGATACGCAGTATTTT.

This chain uses TRBV4-3 with TRBJ1-5; weak D call: TRBD1 (5 bases). The CDR3 totals 15 residues. CDR1 is LGHNA and CDR2 is YSLEER in the germline V gene. V was pared by 0 bases and J by 6 bases, with 12 bases between. The CDR3 here is CASSQDLGGGQPQHF. The CDR3 DNA reads as TGCGCCAGCAGCCAAGATCTGGGGGGAGGTCAGCCCCAGCATTTT.

This clonotype came up many times. CDR3 loop: CASSPMGYTSTDTQYF. The DNA of the CDR3 is TGTGCCAGCAGCCCAATGGGATATACTAGCACAGATACGCAGTATTTT. The chain carries TRBV7-2 and TRBJ2-3; D is ambiguous. Germline assignment: CDR1 SGHTA and CDR2 FQGNSA. The CDR3 sequence is 16 residues long. Trimming took 5 bases from V and 0 from J, leaving 15 bases between them.